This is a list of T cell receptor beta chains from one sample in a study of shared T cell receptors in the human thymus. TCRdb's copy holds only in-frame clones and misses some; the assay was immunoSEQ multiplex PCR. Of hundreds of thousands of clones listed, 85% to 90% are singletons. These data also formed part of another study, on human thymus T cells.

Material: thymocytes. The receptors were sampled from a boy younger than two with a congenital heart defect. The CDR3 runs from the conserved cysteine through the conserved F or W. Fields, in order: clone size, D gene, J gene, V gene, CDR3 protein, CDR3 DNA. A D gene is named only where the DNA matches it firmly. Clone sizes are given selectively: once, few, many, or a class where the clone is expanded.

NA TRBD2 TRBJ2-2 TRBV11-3 CASSPSRTSGIAGGELFF TGTGCCAGCAGCCCTTCCCGGACTAGCGGGATCGCGGGCGGGGAGCTGTTTTTT
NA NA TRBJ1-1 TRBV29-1 CSVGVAGKMNTEAFF TGCAGCGTTGGAGTCGCGGGGAAAATGAACACTGAAGCTTTCTTT
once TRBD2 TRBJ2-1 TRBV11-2 CASSLEAGVGEQFF TGTGCCAGCAGCCTAGAAGCGGGAGTGGGCGAGCAGTTCTTC
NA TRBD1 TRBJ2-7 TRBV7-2 CASSSDREPPAYEQYF TGTGCCAGCAGCTCCGACAGGGAGCCGCCGGCCTACGAGCAGTACTTC
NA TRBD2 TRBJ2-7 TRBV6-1 CASSPRGSGSDEQYF TGTGCCAGCAGTCCCCGTGGTAGCGGGAGCGACGAGCAGTACTTC
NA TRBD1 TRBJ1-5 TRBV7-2 CASSFSHGQGAYQPQHF TGTGCCAGCAGCTTCTCCCACGGACAGGGCGCTTATCAGCCCCAGCATTTT
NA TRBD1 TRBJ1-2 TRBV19 CASSMRTGERYGYTF TGTGCCAGTAGTATGAGGACAGGGGAGAGGTATGGCTACACCTTC
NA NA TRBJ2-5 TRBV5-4 CASSPGAETQYF TGTGCCAGCAGCCCAGGGGCGGAGACCCAGTACTTC
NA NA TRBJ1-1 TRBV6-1 CASSLRTASNTEAFF TGTGCCAGCAGTCTCCGGACAGCCTCGAACACTGAAGCTTTCTTT
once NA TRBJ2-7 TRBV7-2 CASSPEAITGNSSYEQYF TGTGCCAGCAGCCCTGAGGCAATAACGGGAAATAGCTCCTACGAGCAGTACTTC
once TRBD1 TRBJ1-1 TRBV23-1 CASSQSQGETEAFF TGCGCCAGCAGTCAATCACAGGGGGAGACTGAAGCTTTCTTT
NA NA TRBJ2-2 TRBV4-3 CASSPRNRGGEGGELFF TGCGCCAGCAGCCCAAGAAATCGTGGGGGCGAGGGCGGGGAGCTGTTTTTT
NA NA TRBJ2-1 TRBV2 CASGSSDEQFF TGTGCCAGCGGTAGTTCCGATGAGCAGTTCTTC
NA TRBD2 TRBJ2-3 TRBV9 CASSVDGRRSSTDTQYF TGTGCCAGCAGCGTAGACGGGAGGAGATCTAGCACAGATACGCAGTATTTT
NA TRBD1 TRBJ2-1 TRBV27 CASSFGEGQGCNEQFF TGTGCCAGCAGTTTCGGGGAGGGACAGGGGTGCAATGAGCAGTTCTTC